One and the same sample provided the 24 T cell receptor beta chains below, sequenced in a study of T cell repertoires in cytomegalovirus infection. Antigens of these TCRs are unknown. TCRdb reprocessed the reads via MiXCR and lists one record per CDR3 protein. The sample records about 83,000 distinct CDR3 sequences, less than 30% being singletons. The sequenced sample was CD8+ T cells from cultured PBMCs, obtained from culture after CMV antigen stimulation. The receptor set was obtained from a human donor in good health (CMV status not recorded). Some clones in this sample may be carry-over from other donors' samples.

This clonotype turned up a few times. This chain joins TRBV4-1 and TRBJ2-3, with D perhaps matching TRBD2 (7 bases). This CDR3 is built from 15 residues. Trimming stripped 4 bases from V and 2 bases from J, with 13 bases between. Germline V lookup: CDR1 MGHRA, CDR2 YSYEKL. The CDR3 sequence: CASSLRGGDTDTQYF. CDR3 nucleotides: TGCGCCAGCAGCCTCCGAGGGGGGGACACAGATACGCAGTATTTT.

This clonotype was observed a few times. This rearrangement joins TRBV12-3 or TRBV12-4 to TRBJ2-2; 13 bases agree with TRBD2. CDR3 length: 16 amino acids. V shed 1 base and J 5 bases; nucleotides not matched to a gene: 1. This CDR3 reads CASSLGGLAGTGELFF. In nucleotides, the CDR3 is TGTGCCAGCAGTTTAGGGGGACTAGCGGGGACCGGGGAGCTGTTTTTT.

The J gene is TRBJ1-5, the V gene TRBV3-1; D perhaps matches TRBD1 (6 bases). The CDR3 consists of 16 residues. Trimming pared 0 bases from V and 6 bases from J, leaving 15 bases between. Per germline, CDR1 LGHDT and CDR2 YNNKEL (reference sequence). The CDR3 DNA reads as TGTGCCAGCAGCCAAGAGGATTTGGGGGGCGGTCAGCCCCAGCATTTT. Translation: CASSQEDLGGGQPQHF.

This clonotype was counted only a few times. The chain couples TRBV20-1 to TRBJ1-6; D is unclear. The CDR3 has 17 residues. Trimming left V 0 bases short and J 0 bases short, with 12 bases between. Germline V CDR1 and CDR2: DFQATT, SNEGSKA (reference sequence). The CDR3 sequence: CSARDRASRSYNSPLHF. The DNA for the CDR3 is TGCAGTGCTAGAGATCGAGCCTCTCGCTCCTATAATTCACCCCTCCACTTT.

This clonotype occurred many times. The chain is built from TRBV6-1 and TRBJ2-7; 8 bases align to TRBD1. The V and J ends lost 5 bases and 4 bases, in that order; junction bases with no gene match: 4. Germline loops: CDR1 MNHNS, CDR2 SASEGT. This CDR3 has 13 residues. The chain's CDR3 is CASSNDRGYEQYF. The CDR3 nucleotides read TGTGCCAGCAGTAACGACAGGGGTTACGAGCAGTACTTC.

This clonotype was counted many times. The chain joins TRBV27 to TRBJ1-1; D possibly corresponds to TRBD1 (6 bases). V was pared by 1 base and J by 0 bases, with 9 bases between. The CDR3 is made up of 15 amino acids. CDR1 MNHEY and CDR2 SMNVEV come from the germline V gene (reference sequence). The CDR3 DNA is TGTGCCAGCAGTTTATACAGGGATATGAACACTGAAGCTTTCTTT. This sequence encodes CASSLYRDMNTEAFF.

This clonotype was found once. The chain carries TRBV7-2 and TRBJ2-3; D not certain. CDR1 is SGHTA and CDR2 is FQGNSA in the germline V gene. The CDR3 spans 14 residues. V was clipped by 3 bases and J by 2 bases, with 9 bases between them. The CDR3 here is CASSFAPFTDTQYF. The CDR3 DNA reads as TGTGCCAGCAGCTTTGCCCCTTTCACAGATACGCAGTATTTT.

This clonotype was recorded a few times. V gene TRBV7-6 combines with J gene TRBJ1-6; D gene ambiguous. CDR1 and CDR2 from the germline V gene are SGHVS and FNYEAQ. CDR3 length equals 16 residues. The V end was cut by 1 base, the J end by 3 bases, with 10 bases between. The CDR3 sequence: CASSLGGNVYNSPLHF. The CDR3 DNA follows: TGTGCCAGCAGCTTAGGGGGTAATGTCTATAATTCACCCCTCCACTTT.

DNA of the CDR3: TGCGCCAGCAGCCAAGCGGACAGGTACCCCTACGAGCAGTACTTC. As protein: CASSQADRYPYEQYF. The rearrangement joins TRBV4-1 to TRBJ2-7; TRBD1 matches at 7 bases. Unmatched junction bases numbered 5, after V lost 1 base and J lost 2 bases. CDR3 length equals 15 residues. Germline V gene lookup returns CDR1 MGHRA and CDR2 YSYEKL.

This clonotype was seen at least ten times. This chain joins TRBV7-2 and TRBJ2-3, with TRBD1 matching over 8 bases. Germline CDR1 SGHTA, CDR2 FQGNSA. There are 15 residues in the CDR3. J was trimmed by 6 bases and V by 5 bases; bases with no gene match: 10. The CDR3 nucleotides are TGTGCCAGCAGCCCCCGGGACAGGCCGCAGGATACGCAGTATTTT. Its translation: CASSPRDRPQDTQYF.

This chain joins TRBV7-9 and TRBJ1-2; the match to TRBD1 covers 7 bases. With 1 base clipped from V and 4 bases from J, the junction kept 6 bases outside the gene matches. The CDR3 runs 15 residues. The germline V gene encodes CDR1 SEHNR and CDR2 FQNEAQ (reference sequence). CDR3 in amino acids: CASSLDRQGTYGYTF. CDR3 nucleotide sequence: TGTGCCAGCAGCTTAGACCGACAGGGTACCTATGGCTACACCTTC.

Ten or more counts support this clonotype. V usage is TRBV20-1 and J usage is TRBJ2-3; 8 positions agree with TRBD2. Losses at the gene ends were 6 bases for V and 2 bases for J; bases not matched to a gene: 4. Germline V gene sequence: CDR1 DFQATT, CDR2 SNEGSKA (reference sequence). This CDR3 has 13 amino acids. CDR3 coding DNA: TGCAGTGCCCGGGGGGGATCCACAGATACGCAGTATTTT. It is translated as CSARGGSTDTQYF.

This clonotype was observed a few times. The gene calls are TRBV7-8 and TRBJ2-2; TRBD2 is a possible D gene (7 bases). The germline CDR1 and CDR2 sequences are SGHVS and FQNEAQ. This CDR3 is 16 amino acids long. V shed 5 bases and J shed 5 bases, with 18 bases lying between them. CDR3 in DNA: TGTGCCAGCAGCCCTTGGGGGGGCGCGGGTACCGGGGAGCTGTTTTTT. This encodes CASSPWGGAGTGELFF.

The chain employs TRBV7-9 and TRBJ2-5; D unclear. Trimming removed 1 base at V and 7 bases at J, with 16 bases between. The CDR3 spans 15 residues. From germline, CDR1 is SEHNR and CDR2 FQNEAQ (reference sequence). CDR3 DNA sequence: TGTGCCAGCAGCTTAGAGTCCGAGCCTGGCGGGACCCAGTACTTC. It encodes CASSLESEPGGTQYF.

This clonotype was observed a handful of times. The CDR3 nucleotides are TGCGCCAGCAGCCAAGGGCGCACAGATACGCAGTATTTT. Encoded protein: CASSQGRTDTQYF. The J gene is TRBJ2-3, the V gene TRBV4-1; D is ambiguous. The germline CDR1 and CDR2 sequences are MGHRA and YSYEKL. V lost 1 base, J lost 1 base, and 3 bases lay in between. This CDR3 comprises 13 residues.

This clonotype was picked up a small number of times. V usage is TRBV7-2 and J usage is TRBJ1-5, with 10 bases matching TRBD1. This CDR3 is built from 17 residues. V was pared by 2 bases and J by 9 bases, with 13 bases of the junction left unmatched. CDR1 and CDR2 from the germline V gene are SGHTA and FQGNSA. The CDR3 loop is CASSLRDRGDPSGPQHF. The DNA for the CDR3 is TGTGCCAGCAGCTTAAGGGACAGGGGCGATCCCTCAGGGCCCCAGCATTTT.

This clonotype has at least ten counts. The chain couples TRBV7-2 to TRBJ2-5; 11 bases line up with TRBD2. This CDR3 comprises 18 residues. Germline V gene sequence: CDR1 SGHTA, CDR2 FQGNSA. J lost 2 bases, V lost 0 bases, and 8 bases had no gene match. CDR3 residues: CASSLATSGAPGQETQYF. The CDR3 region has the DNA TGTGCCAGCAGCTTAGCGACTAGCGGGGCCCCGGGTCAAGAGACCCAGTACTTC.

This chain connects TRBV29-1 to TRBJ1-4, with TRBD1 matching over 8 bases. V shed 6 bases and J 3 bases; nucleotides not matched to a gene: 9. This CDR3 has 15 residues. Germline lookup yields CDR1 SQVTM and CDR2 ANQGSEA. CDR3 residues: CSVVGPGQANEKLFF. The CDR3 region has the DNA TGCAGCGTAGTAGGTCCGGGACAGGCTAATGAAAAACTGTTTTTT.

The rearrangement uses TRBV29-1 and TRBJ2-1, with D possibly matching TRBD2 (5 bases). V was cut by 7 bases and J by 3 bases, with 13 bases left in between. The CDR3 has 13 residues. Germline V gene lookup returns CDR1 SQVTM and CDR2 ANQGSEA. CDR3 DNA: TGCAGCGGATTTGACGGGGACTACAATGAGCAGTTCTTC. This translates into CSGFDGDYNEQFF.

This clonotype was picked up many times. The rearrangement uses TRBV29-1 and TRBJ2-3; 9 bases fit TRBD2. CDR1 SQVTM and CDR2 ANQGSEA come from the germline V gene. The junction had 4 bases not matched to a gene; V was cut back by 3 bases and J by 9 bases. The CDR3 is made up of 12 amino acids. CDR3 DNA sequence: TGCAGCGTTGACATAGCGGGGGTAACGCAGTATTTT. Its translation: CSVDIAGVTQYF.

The chain uses TRBV24-1 and TRBJ2-7; the D call may be TRBD1 or TRBD2 (5 bases each). The V gene lost 7 bases and the J gene lost 3 bases, with 15 bases spanning the gap. The CDR3 totals 14 residues. The germline V gene encodes CDR1 KGHDR and CDR2 SFDVKD. The CDR3 DNA follows: TGTGCCACCAGCCTTAGGGACCCTCTCTACGAGCAGTACTTC. Protein sequence: CATSLRDPLYEQYF.

In this sample, this clonotype turned up a few times. The chain carries TRBV7-6 and TRBJ2-5; 7 bases are shared with TRBD1. The CDR3 spans 15 residues. Germline V gene lookup returns CDR1 SGHVS and CDR2 FNYEAQ. V lost 0 bases and J lost 4; bases outside the gene matches: 5. CDR3 DNA: TGTGCCAGCAGCTTAGCGACAGGGAGTGGAGAGACCCAGTACTTC. It specifies CASSLATGSGETQYF. Full variable domain (remainder filled in from reference TRBV7-6 and TRBJ2-5): GAGVSQSPRYKVTKRGQDVALRCDPISGHVSLYWYRQALGQGPEFLTYFNYEAQQDKSGLPNDRFSAERPEGSISTLTIQRTEQRDSAMYRCASSLATGSGETQYFGPGTRLLVL.

The sample holds a few counts of this clonotype. The gene calls are TRBV5-8 and TRBJ1-1, with D perhaps TRBD1 (5 bases). V was shortened by 3 bases and J by 0 bases, with 12 bases between the two germline ends. The germline gives CDR1 SGHTS, CDR2 YDEGEE. CDR3 size: 15 residues. CDR3 bases: TGTGCCAGCAGCTGGGACTCCTTCATGAACACTGAAGCTTTCTTT. The encoded protein is CASSWDSFMNTEAFF. The entire variable domain, with the rest obtained from reference TRBV5-8 and TRBJ1-1, is as follows: EAGVTQSPTHLIKTRGQQATLRCSPISGHTSVYWYQQALGLGLQFLLWYDEGEERNRGNFPPRFSGRQFPNYSSELNVNALELEDSALYLCASSWDSFMNTEAFFGQGTRLTVV.

This clonotype has just a few counts. J is TRBJ1-5 and V is TRBV2; 10 positions agree with TRBD1. V lost 4 bases to trimming and J lost 4 bases; unmatched junction nucleotides: 7. Germline V gives CDR1 SNHLY, CDR2 FYNNEI. The CDR3 has 16 amino acids. The CDR3: CASSGQGASGNQPQHF. The CDR3 DNA follows: TGTGCCAGCAGTGGACAGGGGGCAAGTGGTAATCAGCCCCAGCATTTT.